Presented here are 23 T cell receptor beta chains from one specimen sequenced in a study of OX40 agonist ivuxolimab in advanced cancers. Generated by immunoSEQ multiplex PCR, the TCRdb table keeps only in-frame clones and is missing some. The sample lists approximately 74,000 clones; roughly 78% were seen once. The sample here was CD4+ or CD8+ T cells sorted from blood, taken in a trial of the OX40 agonist ivuxolimab. All receptors come from an adult with an advanced solid tumor such as melanoma, head and neck, liver or kidney cancer.

This sequence joins TRBV6-6 and TRBJ2-3, with TRBD2 as a possible D gene (6 bases). The CDR3 is 15 residues long. From germline, CDR1 is MNHNY and CDR2 SVGAGI (reference sequence). Trimming took 7 bases from V and 1 from J, leaving 15 bases between them. CDR3 nucleotides: TGTGCCAGCACCGACCCGGGACTGGGCACAGATACGCAGTATTTT. As protein: CASTDPGLGTDTQYF.

V usage is TRBV6-6 and J usage is TRBJ2-7, with a possible D match to TRBD1 (6 bases). Trimming shortened V by 5 bases and J by 0 bases, and 11 bases separated the two germline ends. The CDR3 length is 14 residues. Germline V CDR1 and CDR2: MNHNY, SVGAGI (reference sequence). The CDR3 DNA reads TGTGCCAGCAGTCGACTGACAGGCTCCTACGAGCAGTACTTC. Encoded protein: CASSRLTGSYEQYF.

This clone was seen a few times. J is TRBJ2-7 and V is TRBV6-1; TRBD1 is a possible D gene (6 bases). V lost 0 bases and J 2 bases, leaving 17 bases between the germline ends. There are 17 residues in the CDR3. Germline lookup yields CDR1 MNHNS and CDR2 SASEGT. This CDR3 is CASSEAPRGYNAYEQYF. The CDR3 DNA follows: TGTGCCAGCAGTGAAGCGCCCAGGGGATACAACGCCTACGAGCAGTACTTC.

This sequence joins TRBV13 and TRBJ2-5; possible D gene TRBD1, 5 bases. V was pared by 5 bases and J by 5 bases, with 21 bases between. Germline loops: CDR1 PRHDT, CDR2 FYEKMQ (reference sequence). This CDR3 contains 16 residues. This CDR3 reads CASSPPFGAGSETQYF. The DNA for the CDR3 is TGTGCCAGCAGCCCACCCTTTGGGGCAGGTTCGGAGACCCAGTACTTC.

The chain recombines TRBV5-4 with TRBJ2-3; 14 bases match TRBD2. CDR3 length equals 16 residues. V trimming: 4 bases; J trimming: 0 bases; junction bases outside the gene matches: 1. The germline V gene encodes CDR1 SGHNT and CDR2 YYREEE (reference sequence). The CDR3 DNA reads as TGTGCCAGCAGCGGGACTAGCGGGGGTAGCACAGATACGCAGTATTTT. It translates to CASSGTSGGSTDTQYF.

The chain carries TRBV10-3 and TRBJ1-5; TRBD1 is a possible D gene (5 bases). Per germline, CDR1 ENHRY and CDR2 SYGVKD. V gave up 2 bases and J gave up 5 bases, with 10 bases separating them. The length of the CDR3 is 14 residues. The CDR3 nucleotides are TGTGCCATCAGTGAGAATGGGGGGGATCAGCCCCAGCATTTT. Its protein is CAISENGGDQPQHF.

The chain uses TRBV11-2 and TRBJ2-5; 8 nucleotides line up with TRBD2. J gave up 4 bases and V 1 base, and 8 bases lay outside the gene matches. The CDR3 is 16 amino acids. Germline lookup yields CDR1 SGHAT and CDR2 FQNNGV. In DNA, the CDR3 is TGTGCCAGCAGCTTAGGTGGGACTAGGGGCTTAGAGACCCAGTACTTC. Protein product: CASSLGGTRGLETQYF.

This clone was observed a single time. The genes are TRBV28 and TRBJ2-7; possible D gene TRBD1, 8 bases. The CDR3 runs to 14 residues. Germline V gene lookup returns CDR1 MDHEN and CDR2 SYDVKM. Trimming removed 7 bases from V and 3 bases from J, with 16 bases in between. The DNA for the CDR3 is TGTGCCAGCACTAGCGGACAGGGAAACTACGAGCAGTACTTC. Translation: CASTSGQGNYEQYF. Together with reference TRBV28 and TRBJ2-7, the CDR3 gives the full variable domain: DVKVTQSSRYLVKRTGEKVFLECVQDMDHENMFWYRQDPGLGLRLIYFSYDVKMKEKGDIPEGYSVSREKKERFSLILESASTNQTSMYLCASTSGQGNYEQYFGPGTRLTVT.

The chain is built from TRBV7-2 and TRBJ1-2; weak D call: TRBD1 (5 bases). This CDR3 has 14 amino acids. Germline assignment: CDR1 SGHTA and CDR2 FQGNSA. The ends were cut back, 1 base at V and 7 bases at J, with 13 bases in the middle. The CDR3 region is CASSLEGLDRGYTF. The CDR3 nucleotides are TGTGCCAGCAGCTTAGAGGGGCTCGATCGTGGCTACACCTTC.

The gene calls are TRBV7-9 and TRBJ2-5; 9 bases match TRBD2. Trimming removed 3 bases from V and 5 bases from J; junction bases left unmatched: 7. The CDR3 is made up of 15 amino acids. The germline V gene has CDR1 SEHNR and CDR2 FQNEAQ (reference sequence). The CDR3 protein is CASSLREGLGETQYF. The CDR3 region has the DNA TGTGCCAGCAGCTTGCGGGAGGGCCTAGGGGAGACCCAGTACTTC.

The CDR3 sequence is CASSQDTGTYNEQFF. CDR3 DNA: TGCGCCAGCAGCCAAGATACCGGGACATACAATGAGCAGTTCTTC. The V call is TRBV4-1, the J call TRBJ2-1; D is possibly TRBD1 (6 bases). V dropped 0 bases and J dropped 4 bases, with 10 bases sitting between them. The CDR3 is made up of 15 amino acids. CDR1 is MGHRA, CDR2 YSYEKL, per germline.

The J gene is TRBJ1-1, the V gene TRBV4-1, with 7 bases aligning to TRBD1. The germline CDR1 and CDR2 sequences are MGHRA and YSYEKL. CDR3 size: 12 residues. Trimming cost V 3 bases and J 6 bases; bases outside gene matches: 1. The CDR3 reads CASSHTGAEAFF. DNA of the CDR3: TGCGCCAGCAGCCATACAGGGGCTGAAGCTTTCTTT.

This rearrangement joins TRBV19 to TRBJ2-3; 7 nucleotides agree with TRBD1. The germline CDR1 and CDR2 sequences are LNHDA and SQIVND (reference sequence). The CDR3 covers 14 residues. V shed 6 bases, J shed 1 base, and the junction held 4 bases outside the gene matches. CDR3 in amino acids: CASSVGQGTDTQYF. The CDR3 region has the DNA TGTGCCAGTAGCGTCGGACAGGGCACAGATACGCAGTATTTT.

The chain carries TRBV5-1 and TRBJ2-3; D is perhaps TRBD1 or TRBD2 (5 bases each). The CDR3 consists of 15 residues. Between the trimmed V and J ends, which lost 4 bases and 2 bases, there was a span of 14 bases. CDR1 and CDR2 (germline): SGHRS, YFSETQ. As DNA, the CDR3 is TGCGCCAGCAGCCCCTGGGGGATCGACACAGATACGCAGTATTTT. This encodes CASSPWGIDTDTQYF.

The rearrangement joins TRBV18 to TRBJ2-1, with 7 bases aligning to TRBD1. CDR3 size: 15 residues. The V gene end was trimmed by 3 bases and the J gene end by 0 bases; junction bases not matched to a gene: 2. Per the germline V gene, CDR1 is KGHSH and CDR2 is LQKENI. In DNA, the CDR3 is TGTGCCAGCTCACCGCGACAGGGCTCCTACAATGAGCAGTTCTTC. It codes for CASSPRQGSYNEQFF.

The rearrangement links TRBV7-9 to TRBJ2-7; D is unresolved. CDR1 is SEHNR and CDR2 is FQNEAQ in the germline V gene (reference sequence). V lost 1 base to trimming and J lost 2 bases, with 3 bases between them. The CDR3 is 12 residues long. CDR3 residues: CASSLGAYEQYF. CDR3 sequence (DNA): TGTGCCAGCAGCTTAGGGGCCTACGAGCAGTACTTC.

This clone has just one count. This chain joins TRBV27 and TRBJ1-6; D is undetermined. CDR3 length equals 13 residues. V lost 6 bases, J lost 4 bases, and 7 bases lay in between. Looked up from germline, CDR1 is MNHEY and CDR2 is SMNVEV (reference sequence). Written as DNA, the CDR3 is TGTGCCAGCAGCACCACGTATAATTCACCCCTCCACTTT. Translation: CASSTTYNSPLHF.

This clone was seen more than once but under ten times. This sample also contains other DNA sequences that code for the same CDR3. The rearrangement links TRBV7-9 to TRBJ2-5; TRBD2 might be the D (5 bases). The length of the CDR3 is 13 residues. Deletions cut 4 bases from V and 4 bases from J, with 10 bases between. Germline lookup yields CDR1 SEHNR and CDR2 FQNEAQ (reference sequence). DNA for the CDR3: TGTGCCAGCAGCTCCAGAGGGCCAGAGACCCAGTACTTC. Protein: CASSSRGPETQYF.

The V call is TRBV5-1, the J call TRBJ2-7; D is ambiguous. Between the trimmed V and J ends, which lost 7 bases and 5 bases, there was a span of 10 bases. Germline CDR1 is SGHRS and CDR2 is YFSETQ. This CDR3 is built from 11 residues. CDR3 in amino acids: CASGKENEQYF. CDR3 bases: TGCGCCAGCGGGAAGGAAAACGAGCAGTACTTC.

This clone was recorded a few times. V usage is TRBV6-1 and J usage is TRBJ2-1; D is ambiguous. The CDR3 consists of 13 residues. V was trimmed by 5 bases and J by 8 bases, leaving 13 bases between them. Germline CDR1 MNHNS, CDR2 SASEGT. CDR3 protein: CASSPQYGYEQFF. The CDR3 DNA is TGTGCCAGCAGTCCACAGTACGGGTATGAGCAGTTCTTC.

V gene TRBV20-1 combines with J gene TRBJ2-1; 8 positions match TRBD2. Germline V gives CDR1 DFQATT, CDR2 SNEGSKA (reference sequence). This CDR3 region has 11 residues. V lost 3 bases to trimming and J lost 9 bases; unmatched junction nucleotides: 1. CDR3 loop: CSASGGGEQFF. The CDR3, as DNA: TGCAGTGCTAGCGGGGGGGGTGAGCAGTTCTTC.

This chain connects TRBV5-8 to TRBJ1-5; TRBD1 agrees at 8 bases. The CDR3 consists of 14 residues. Trimming removed 2 bases from V and 12 bases from J; junction bases left unmatched: 10. Germline loops: CDR1 SGHTS, CDR2 YDEGEE. CDR3 sequence: CASSFSGQGVFQHF. The CDR3 region has the DNA TGTGCCAGCAGCTTTTCCGGACAGGGCGTCTTCCAGCATTTT.

This clone appeared once. The chain joins TRBV5-1 to TRBJ1-2; a weak D match, TRBD1 (5 bases). This CDR3 contains 16 residues. V lost 3 bases and J lost 4, with 19 bases in between. CDR1 and CDR2 (germline): SGHRS, YFSETQ. The CDR3 region has the DNA TGCGCCAGCAGCTCTCGGCCGGGGGACGAGGTCTATGGCTACACCTTC. It translates to CASSSRPGDEVYGYTF.